This T cell receptor (beta chain) derives from a study of cytomegalovirus exposure and HLA in healthy donors. Overall study results and limits: Indistinguishability led to the exclusion of some V segments, TRBV6-2 and TRBV6-3 included. There were some public TCRs occurring in many donors, but most TCR sequences were rare. A missense DCLRE1C variant was associated with V- and J-gene trimming of TCR beta chains in a later analysis, and an independent cohort replicated the association. Researchers catalogued some 160 TCR beta chains as cytomegalovirus-associated.

The PCR had 60 Vbeta and 13 Jbeta primers. Generated by immunoSEQ multiplex PCR, the TCRdb table keeps only in-frame clones and is missing some. The sample has about 130,000 clones, 75% to 80% seen once. CDR1 and CDR2 from the germline V gene are SGHRS and YFSETQ. This CDR3 spans 16 amino acids. V lost 0 bases to trimming and J lost 0 bases; unmatched junction nucleotides: 5. For this clone: The target antigen is unknown.

This clonotype was obtained from a male donor in good health and CMV-seronegative. The chain uses TRBV5-1 and TRBJ1-1, with 7 nucleotides matching TRBD1. Sequencing used PBMCs. The DNA of the CDR3 is TGCGCCAGCAGCTTGGCCCAGACAGGGATGAACACTGAAGCTTTCTTT. This encodes CASSLAQTGMNTEAFF. The full variable domain, with the rest looked up from reference TRBV5-1 and TRBJ1-1, is KAGVTQTPRYLIKTRGQQVTLSCSPISGHRSVSWYQQTPGQGLQFLFEYFSETQRNKGNFPGRFSGRQFSNSRSEMNVSTLELGDSALYLCASSLAQTGMNTEAFFGQGTRLTVV.